This T cell receptor beta chain comes out of a study of technical replicates of blood from several donors. Assay used: immunoSEQ multiplex PCR; TCRdb lists only in-frame clones, some missing. This table has tens of thousands of clones, about 96% appearing once. V was shortened by 1 base and J by 2 bases, with 15 bases between the two germline ends. CDR1 is MGHRA, CDR2 YSYEKL, per germline. CDR3 length: 16 residues. The specimen was T cells isolated from PBMCs. The genes are TRBV4-1 and TRBJ2-7; D unclear. The clonotype originates from a human donor in good health. The CDR3 nucleotides are TGCGCCAGCAGCCAAGGTCGTGGCGGCCTCGCCTACGAGCAGTACTTC. Its protein product is CASSQGRGGLAYEQYF.